These 9 T cell receptor beta chains originate from one sample sequenced in a study of glioma-infiltrating T cells after dendritic cell vaccination. Regarding time point: after dendritic cell vaccination, including at tumor progression/relapse. TCRdb's copy holds only in-frame clones and misses some; the assay was immunoSEQ multiplex PCR. The sample yields over 90,000 clones, less than 90% seen once. Sequenced material: blood, taken after dendritic cell vaccination. The receptors were sampled from a human donor with glioblastoma.

V gene TRBV2 combines with J gene TRBJ2-7, with 15 nucleotides matching TRBD2. The CDR3 totals 15 residues. J gave up 13 bases and V 0 bases, and 7 bases lay outside the gene matches. Germline V gene sequence: CDR1 SNHLY, CDR2 FYNNEI. The CDR3 reads CASSEARGLAGGGYF. The CDR3 coding sequence is TGTGCCAGCAGTGAAGCGCGGGGACTAGCGGGGGGTGGATACTTC.

The J gene is TRBJ1-2, the V gene TRBV5-4; possibly TRBD1 for D (5 bases). Trimming pared 4 bases from V and 4 bases from J, leaving 11 bases between. Germline CDR1 and CDR2: SGHNT and YYREEE (reference sequence). The CDR3 spans 13 residues. The CDR3 region has the DNA TGTGCCAGCAGCCAAATAACAGGCTATGGCTACACCTTC. As protein: CASSQITGYGYTF.

The chain recombines TRBV5-1 with TRBJ1-4; TRBD1 is a possible D gene (5 bases). The CDR3 runs to 13 residues. Germline assignment: CDR1 SGHRS and CDR2 YFSETQ. Trimming left V 4 bases short and J 7 bases short, with 11 bases between. CDR3 sequence (DNA): TGCGCCAGCAGCCCCGAAAGGGGTGAAAAACTGTTTTTT. It is translated as CASSPERGEKLFF.

The chain is built from TRBV11-2 and TRBJ2-7; D is unresolved. The CDR3 covers 15 residues. The V gene's germline CDR1 is SGHAT and CDR2 FQNNGV. The V end lost 4 bases, the J end lost 4 bases, and 17 bases lay between the germline ends. CDR3 residues: CASSSSPSLMYEQYF. For the CDR3, the DNA is TGTGCCAGCAGCTCCTCCCCTAGTTTAATGTACGAGCAGTACTTC.

J is TRBJ2-7 and V is TRBV30, with D perhaps matching TRBD1 (6 bases). CDR3 length: 14 residues. Germline V gives CDR1 GTSNPN, CDR2 SVGIG (reference sequence). Trimming left V 0 bases short and J 5 bases short, with 14 bases between. Here the CDR3 reads CAWSVTGISDEQYF. The CDR3 DNA follows: TGTGCCTGGAGTGTAACAGGGATCTCGGACGAGCAGTACTTC.

This clone was recorded a few times. The V and J genes are TRBV28 and TRBJ1-4, with a possible D match to TRBD1 (6 bases). This CDR3 spans 15 amino acids. The germline V gene has CDR1 MDHEN and CDR2 SYDVKM. With 6 bases removed from V and 1 base from J, the gap between germline ends came to 12 bases. CDR3 protein: CASSPPGVTNEKLFF. The CDR3 DNA sequence: TGTGCCAGCAGCCCGCCAGGGGTAACTAATGAAAAACTGTTTTTT.

This chain uses TRBV4-1 with TRBJ2-3; TRBD1 matches at 8 bases. This CDR3 has 18 residues. Germline V lookup: CDR1 MGHRA, CDR2 YSYEKL. J gave up 0 bases and V 2 bases, and 10 bases lay outside the gene matches. This CDR3 reads CASSQLWTGWLSTDTQYF. The CDR3, as DNA: TGCGCCAGCAGCCAACTCTGGACAGGGTGGCTTAGCACAGATACGCAGTATTTT.

The chain uses TRBV2 and TRBJ2-7, with 9 positions matching TRBD1. CDR3 length: 15 amino acids. Trimming cost V 1 base and J 6 bases; bases outside gene matches: 7. Germline CDR1 SNHLY, CDR2 FYNNEI. CDR3 protein: CASSEGGQGKGEQYF. CDR3 DNA sequence: TGTGCCAGCAGTGAAGGGGGACAGGGCAAGGGCGAGCAGTACTTC.

This sequence joins TRBV28 and TRBJ2-4; 8 positions match TRBD2. CDR3 length: 17 residues. The V gene's germline CDR1 is MDHEN and CDR2 SYDVKM. V shed 4 bases and J 6 bases; nucleotides not matched to a gene: 14. The CDR3, as DNA: TGTGCCAGCAGTTCCGGGACTAGTCCCTCGTTGGGAAACATTCAGTACTTC. Its protein product is CASSSGTSPSLGNIQYF.